This TCR beta chain was recorded in a study of blood T cell repertoires in COVID-19. Germline-derived CDR1 and CDR2 are MNHNY and SVGAGI (reference sequence). The ends were cut back, 2 bases at V and 0 bases at J, with 7 bases in the middle. The CDR3 is made up of 14 amino acids. TCRdb's table, derived via immunoSEQ multiplex PCR, lists solely in-frame clones and lacks some. Seen here are about 240,000 clones, about 90% observed once, and the top ten hold roughly 7%. The source material was peripheral blood. The clonotype originates from a man aged 60 to 75 who had recovered from COVID-19. The chain links TRBV6-6 to TRBJ1-2; D not resolved. CDR3 coding DNA: TGTGCCAGCAGTTACGGAGTGACTAACTATGGCTACACCTTC. This codes for CASSYGVTNYGYTF.